These 14 T cell receptor beta chains share one sample of origin, sequenced in a study of blood T cells in healthy people across ages. The second PCR ran roughly 7 to 12 cycles with a sample-barcoded 5' primer and J-beta primers. From the 5' RACE reads, TCRdb called clonotypes with MiXCR, one entry per CDR3 protein. The data contain some 1.4 million distinct CDR3 sequences, approximately 42% of them seen just once; the ten biggest clones take up less than 8%. The sequencing sample was made of blood. The receptors were gathered from a woman aged 18-29 years in good health.

The chain combines TRBV7-8 with TRBJ2-1; D possibly matches TRBD1 or TRBD2 (5 bases each). The CDR3 covers 19 residues. Germline V gene lookup returns CDR1 SGHVS and CDR2 FQNEAQ. Deletions cut 5 bases from V and 3 bases from J, with 26 bases between. The CDR3 is CASSPQRGPPVFLYNEQFF. In DNA form, the CDR3 reads TGTGCCAGCAGCCCACAGAGGGGACCCCCCGTTTTCCTCTACAATGAGCAGTTCTTC.

The sample holds one count of this clonotype. The chain has TRBV7-9 and TRBJ1-1; no clear D gene. The CDR3 runs to 13 residues. Germline V gene lookup returns CDR1 SEHNR and CDR2 FQNEAQ (reference sequence). The V end was cut by 7 bases, the J end by 1 base, with 10 bases between. The CDR3 DNA sequence: TGTGCCAGCACCTCTAAGGGGAACACTGAAGCTTTCTTT. It is translated as CASTSKGNTEAFF.

This chain joins TRBV9 and TRBJ2-7; 7 bases are shared with TRBD1. Germline V gene lookup returns CDR1 SGDLS and CDR2 YYNGEE. CDR3 length: 13 amino acids. V shed 3 bases and J 4 bases; nucleotides not matched to a gene: 4. CDR3 coding DNA: TGTGCCAGCAGCGGTCGGGACAGTTACGAGCAGTACTTC. Translation gives CASSGRDSYEQYF.

The V and J genes are TRBV4-1 and TRBJ1-5, with a possible D match to TRBD1 (6 bases). The length of the CDR3 is 17 residues. Germline-derived CDR1 and CDR2 are MGHRA and YSYEKL. The germline V and J ends were trimmed by 5 bases and 3 bases, with 20 bases remaining between them. The CDR3, as DNA: TGCGCCAGCAGCGAGGGGGGGCCCACCACCTTCAATCAGCCCCAGCATTTT. Translation gives CASSEGGPTTFNQPQHF.

This chain connects TRBV4-1 to TRBJ1-4; no firm D call. The CDR3 is made up of 15 amino acids. V shed 3 bases and J shed 4 bases, with 12 bases lying between them. CDR1 is MGHRA, CDR2 YSYEKL, per germline. The CDR3 protein is CASSHWTARNEKLFF. The CDR3 DNA reads as TGCGCCAGCAGCCACTGGACGGCCCGTAATGAAAAACTGTTTTTT.

In its sample, this clonotype was seen a few times. The chain is built from TRBV9 and TRBJ2-3; TRBD2 agrees at 10 bases. The germline CDR1 and CDR2 sequences are SGDLS and YYNGEE. V lost 0 bases, J lost 5 bases, and 3 bases stayed unmatched. The CDR3 is made up of 15 amino acids. DNA of the CDR3: TGTGCCAGCAGCGTAGGGGCTAGCGGGAGAGATACGCAGTATTTT. This translates into CASSVGASGRDTQYF.

Only one count was recorded for this clonotype. The rearrangement links TRBV14 to TRBJ2-7; D tentatively fits TRBD1 or TRBD2 (5 bases each). The CDR3 totals 16 residues. Germline loops: CDR1 SGHDN, CDR2 FVKESK. Trimming cost V 4 bases and J 3 bases, with 19 bases left between them. The CDR3 reads CASSRSRDVAFYEQYF. The CDR3, as DNA: TGTGCCAGCAGCCGTTCCCGGGACGTTGCCTTCTACGAGCAGTACTTC.

V gene TRBV12-3 or TRBV12-4 combines with J gene TRBJ1-1; 7 bases fit TRBD1. After removal of 4 bases from V and 4 bases from J, the junction contained 6 bases not matched to a gene. The CDR3 sequence is 14 residues long. The CDR3 protein is CASSSRTGLTEAFF. In DNA, the CDR3 is TGTGCCAGCAGTTCACGGACAGGACTCACTGAAGCTTTCTTT.

This chain links TRBV7-3 with TRBJ2-3; unclear D gene. V was trimmed by 4 bases and J by 2 bases, leaving 10 bases between them. Germline V gene lookup returns CDR1 SGHTA and CDR2 FQGTGA. The CDR3 contains 14 residues. Here the CDR3 reads CASSSGPNTDTQYF. CDR3 in DNA: TGTGCCAGCAGCTCCGGACCCAACACAGATACGCAGTATTTT.

This clonotype appeared a few times. The rearrangement uses TRBV2 and TRBJ2-4; a weak D match, TRBD2 (6 bases). The germline gives CDR1 SNHLY, CDR2 FYNNEI. CDR3 length equals 15 residues. V lost 8 bases and J lost 2, with 16 bases in between. The CDR3 DNA sequence: TGTGCCAGCTCCTCCGGGCGGGGATCCAAAAACATTCAGTACTTC. It is translated as CASSSGRGSKNIQYF.

V usage is TRBV6-5 and J usage is TRBJ2-3, with a tentative D call TRBD1 (5 bases). Germline lookup yields CDR1 MNHEY and CDR2 SVGAGI. V was pared by 6 bases and J by 3 bases, with 19 bases between. This CDR3 spans 16 amino acids. The chain's CDR3 is CASRPFGAKGTDTQYF. In nucleotides, the CDR3 is TGTGCCAGCAGACCCTTTGGGGCAAAGGGTACAGATACGCAGTATTTT.

This rearrangement joins TRBV6-1 to TRBJ2-5, with 11 bases lining up with TRBD2. Trimming cost V 5 bases and J 2 bases; bases outside gene matches: 4. From germline, CDR1 is MNHNS and CDR2 SASEGT. The CDR3 contains 15 residues. The CDR3 sequence: CASSSTSGIQETQYF. In DNA form, the CDR3 reads TGTGCCAGCAGTTCGACTAGCGGGATACAAGAGACCCAGTACTTC.

This clonotype was seen once. The chain carries TRBV6-5 and TRBJ2-4, with 12 bases matching TRBD2. Judging by the DNA end, TRBJ2-5 fits better; the J call may be wrong. Germline CDR1 MNHEY, CDR2 SVGAGI. The CDR3 runs 16 residues. The CDR3 spells CASNGGTSGFQETQYF. CDR3 DNA: TGTGCCAGCAACGGTGGGACTAGCGGGTTCCAAGAGACCCAGTACTTC.

Only a few counts were recorded for this clonotype. The chain links TRBV6-5 to TRBJ2-3; D unresolved. CDR3 size: 14 residues. Trimming took off 0 bases at V and 5 bases at J, with 9 bases between the two ends. Per germline, CDR1 MNHEY and CDR2 SVGAGI. The chain's CDR3 is CASSYSLLGDTQYF. CDR3 DNA: TGTGCCAGCAGTTACTCCCTGTTGGGAGATACGCAGTATTTT.